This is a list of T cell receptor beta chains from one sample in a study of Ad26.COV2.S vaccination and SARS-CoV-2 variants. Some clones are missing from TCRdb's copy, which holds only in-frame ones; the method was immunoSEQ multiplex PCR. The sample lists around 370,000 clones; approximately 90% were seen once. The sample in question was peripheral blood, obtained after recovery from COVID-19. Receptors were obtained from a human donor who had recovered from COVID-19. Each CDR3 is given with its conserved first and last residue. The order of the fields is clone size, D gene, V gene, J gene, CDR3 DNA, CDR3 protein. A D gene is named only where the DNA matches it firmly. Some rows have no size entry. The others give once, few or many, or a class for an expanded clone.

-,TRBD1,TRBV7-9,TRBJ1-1,TGTGCCAGCAGCCGCTCCCAGGGGGCAGGTCAAACTGAAGCTTTCTTT,CASSRSQGAGQTEAFF
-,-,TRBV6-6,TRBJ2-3,TGTGCCAGCAGTTACTCCTACTACGCGCAGTATTTT,CASSYSYYAQYF
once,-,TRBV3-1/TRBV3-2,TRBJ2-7,TGTGCCAGCAGCCAAGCAGGCTACGAGCAGTACTTC,CASSQAGYEQYF
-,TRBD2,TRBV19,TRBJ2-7,TGTGCCAGTAGTTCTCTAGCGGGAATCTCCGAGCAGTACTTC,CASSSLAGISEQYF
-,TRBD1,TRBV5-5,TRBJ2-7,TGTGCCAGCAGCTTGGCCGGGACAGGGTTCGACGAGCAGTACTTC,CASSLAGTGFDEQYF
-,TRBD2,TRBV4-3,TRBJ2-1,TGCGCCAGCAGCCAAGATCCACTAGCGGGGAACAATGAGCAGTTCTTC,CASSQDPLAGNNEQFF
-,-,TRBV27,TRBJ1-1,TGTGCCAGCAGTCTCAGGGGACCTGTTCGCGAAGCTTTCTTT,CASSLRGPVREAFF
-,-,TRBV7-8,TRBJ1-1,TGTGCCAGCAGCTTAATTACATGGGCGGCTGAAGCTTTCTTT,CASSLITWAAEAFF
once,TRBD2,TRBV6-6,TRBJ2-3,TGTGCCAGCAGTCCACTAGCGGGGGGGCTAGAAGATACGCAGTATTTT,CASSPLAGGLEDTQYF
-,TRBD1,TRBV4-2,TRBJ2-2,TGTGCCAGCAGCCAAGTCTTCTCAGGGGGCACCGGGGAGCTGTTTTTT,CASSQVFSGGTGELFF
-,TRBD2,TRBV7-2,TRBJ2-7,TGTGCCAGCAGGGTAGCGGGGGGGAACGAGCAGTACTTC,CASRVAGGNEQYF
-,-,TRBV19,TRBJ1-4,TGTGCCAGTAGTATAGGAGGACAGCAGGCTAATGAAAAACTGTTTTTT,CASSIGGQQANEKLFF
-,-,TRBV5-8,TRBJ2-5,TGTGCCAGCAGCTTGGGCGACAAGGGCCAAGAGACCCAGTACTTC,CASSLGDKGQETQYF
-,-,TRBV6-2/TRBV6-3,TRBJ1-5,TGTGCCAGCGGTTCGGTCGGACAGCCGAGGGAGCCCCAGCATTTT,CASGSVGQPREPQHF
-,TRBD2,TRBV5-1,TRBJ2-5,TGCGCCAGCAGCTTGGTCGGCAGCGGGGGGGCTGGGCCAGAGACCCAGTACTTC,CASSLVGSGGAGPETQYF
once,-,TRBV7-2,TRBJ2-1,TGTGCCAGCAGCCCTCACTATAATGAGCAGTTCTTC,CASSPHYNEQFF